Sequencing of this TCR beta chain was carried out in a study of radiation and T cells in renal cell carcinoma. Time point specified: baseline pretreatment blood. As to treatment: 15 Gy SBRT to primary tumor, nephrectomy 4 weeks later. Sequenced by immunoSEQ multiplex PCR; TCRdb stores in-frame clones only, minus some. The data hold 130,000 or so clones, with over 65% observed a single time. This sequence was found in a woman in her forties or fifties with renal cell carcinoma. The sequencing used blood, collected from a patient whose treatment included radiotherapy and nephrectomy.

In DNA, the CDR3 is TGTGCCAGCAGATCCAGGGACGGCTCTAACTATGGCTACACCTTC. Translating it yields CASRSRDGSNYGYTF. V and J are TRBV7-2 and TRBJ1-2; tentative D call: TRBD1 (5 bases). The CDR3 runs to 15 residues. The germline V gene has CDR1 SGHTA and CDR2 FQGNSA. V lost 6 bases, J lost 0 bases, and 14 bases lay in between.